Sequencing of this T cell receptor beta chain was carried out in a study of cytomegalovirus exposure and HLA in healthy donors (dated by TCRdb to about 2017). For the wider study: The 700 or so repertoires of the first cohort and the roughly 120 validation repertoires were produced on the same platform, according to a later analysis. A separate validation cohort of roughly 110 different subjects was used in addition to the approximately 670-subject first cohort. The study was designed to test whether signatures of past pathogen exposure could be identified by cataloging public T cell receptors. To predict cytomegalovirus infection status, the study brought together high-throughput TCR immunosequencing, statistical association of individual TCRs with disease status, and machine learning.

Results and caveats for the whole study, not just this receptor: The classifier was reported to diagnose cytomegalovirus status with high specificity and sensitivity in both the original and validation cohorts. The study listed 150 to 200 TCR beta chains as associated with cytomegalovirus. In vitro tests confirmed that a few of the cytomegalovirus-associated TCR beta chains recognize cytomegalovirus antigens. It was suggested by the authors that the approach could potentially be generalized to other disease states and immunological phenotypes. In a later analysis, TCRs clustered in the first cohort were found to also tend to co-occur in the 120 validation repertoires, with 90% to 95% of cluster scores above 0. A later analysis lacked HLA typing for the validation cohort, so it scored co-occurrence in that cohort across all 120 or so repertoires. Most TCR sequences were seen in very few donors, while some public TCRs were found in many individuals.

Via the germline V gene, CDR1 is WSHSY and CDR2 SAAADI. Compared with germline, V lacks 4 bases and J lacks 3 bases; bases without a gene match: 6. The CDR3 starts with the cysteine, ends with the phenylalanine, and has 15 residues. Solely the CDR3 DNA is kept, with 45 bases framed from the first base. Libraries were prepared through the immunoSEQ multiplex PCR assay. The source study handled its data this way. To diagnose cytomegalovirus status from the catalog of TCR beta chain sequences, a statistical classification framework was built. As stored in TCRdb, this immuneACCESS dataset retains in-frame rearrangements with V and J assigned. A fraction of the clones does not appear; measured against another copy, unresolved V genes explain less than half of the discrepancy, and the remainder lacks a known reason. V and J calls and clone size come straight from that table; D and trimming were deduced from the DNA. The sample table holds 300,000 or so clones, of which approximately 85% were seen once. The ten largest clones represent roughly 0.96% of the sample.

With respect to this clone: No cognate antigen has been identified for it. The record has no base qualities; no much larger clone is one base away.

The donors belonged to the validation cohort of 90 to 150 subjects, which was separate from the approximately 700-subject first cohort. This sequence uses TRBV10-2 and TRBJ1-5; 7 junctional bases match TRBD1. The clonotype originates from a man aged 30 to 39 in good health and CMV-seronegative. Specimen: PBMCs. CDR3 protein: CASSGTGAPNQPQHF. The DNA sequence is as follows: TGCGCCAGCAGTGGTACAGGGGCCCCCAATCAGCCCCAGCATTTT.